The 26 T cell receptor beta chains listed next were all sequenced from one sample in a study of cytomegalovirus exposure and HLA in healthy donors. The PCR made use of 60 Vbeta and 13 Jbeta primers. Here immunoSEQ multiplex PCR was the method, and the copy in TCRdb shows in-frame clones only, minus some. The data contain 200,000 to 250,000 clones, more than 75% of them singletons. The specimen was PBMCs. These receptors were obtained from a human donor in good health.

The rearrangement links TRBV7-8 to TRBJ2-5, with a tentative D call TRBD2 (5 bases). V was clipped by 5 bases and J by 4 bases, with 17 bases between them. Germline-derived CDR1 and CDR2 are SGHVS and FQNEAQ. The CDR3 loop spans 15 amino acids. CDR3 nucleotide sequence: TGTGCCAGCAGCCCTAGCCGGTTAGAGAGAGAGACCCAGTACTTC. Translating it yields CASSPSRLERETQYF.

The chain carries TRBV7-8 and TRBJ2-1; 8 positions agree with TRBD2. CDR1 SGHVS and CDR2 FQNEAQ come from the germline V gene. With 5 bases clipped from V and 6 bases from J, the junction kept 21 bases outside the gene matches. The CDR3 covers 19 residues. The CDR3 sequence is CASSAGTEHLAGLINEQFF. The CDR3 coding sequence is TGTGCCAGCAGCGCCGGGACGGAACATCTAGCGGGCCTGATCAATGAGCAGTTCTTC.

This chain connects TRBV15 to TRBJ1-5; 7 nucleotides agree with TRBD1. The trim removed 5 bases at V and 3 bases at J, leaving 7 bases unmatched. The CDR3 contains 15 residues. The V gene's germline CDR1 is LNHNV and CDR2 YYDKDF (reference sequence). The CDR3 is CATSFGTVLNQPQHF. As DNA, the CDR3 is TGTGCCACCAGCTTTGGGACAGTGCTCAATCAGCCCCAGCATTTT.

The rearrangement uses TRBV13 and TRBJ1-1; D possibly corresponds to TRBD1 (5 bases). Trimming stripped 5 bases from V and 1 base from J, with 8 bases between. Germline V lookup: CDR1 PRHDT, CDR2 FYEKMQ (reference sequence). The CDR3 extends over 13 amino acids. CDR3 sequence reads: CASSAGPNTEAFF. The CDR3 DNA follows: TGTGCCAGCAGCGCGGGACCGAACACTGAAGCTTTCTTT. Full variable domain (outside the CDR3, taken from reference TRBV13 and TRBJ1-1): AAGVIQSPRHLIKEKRETATLKCYPIPRHDTVYWYQQGPGQDPQFLISFYEKMQSDKGSIPDRFSAQQFSDYHSELNMSSLELGDSALYFCASSAGPNTEAFFGQGTRLTVV.

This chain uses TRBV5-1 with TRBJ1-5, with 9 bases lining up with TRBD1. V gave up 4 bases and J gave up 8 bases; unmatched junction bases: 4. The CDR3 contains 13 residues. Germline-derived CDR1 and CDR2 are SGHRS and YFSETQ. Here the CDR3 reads CASSQRTGEPQHF. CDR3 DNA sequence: TGCGCCAGCAGCCAGAGGACAGGGGAGCCCCAGCATTTT. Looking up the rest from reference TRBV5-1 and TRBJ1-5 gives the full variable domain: KAGVTQTPRYLIKTRGQQVTLSCSPISGHRSVSWYQQTPGQGLQFLFEYFSETQRNKGNFPGRFSGRQFSNSRSEMNVSTLELGDSALYLCASSQRTGEPQHFGDGTRLSIL.

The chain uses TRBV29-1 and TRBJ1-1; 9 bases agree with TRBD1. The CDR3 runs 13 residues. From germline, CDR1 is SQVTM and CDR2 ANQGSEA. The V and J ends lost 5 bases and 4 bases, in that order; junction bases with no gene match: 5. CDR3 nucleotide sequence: TGCAGCGTTCGGACAGGGGAGAGCACTGAAGCTTTCTTT. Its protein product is CSVRTGESTEAFF.

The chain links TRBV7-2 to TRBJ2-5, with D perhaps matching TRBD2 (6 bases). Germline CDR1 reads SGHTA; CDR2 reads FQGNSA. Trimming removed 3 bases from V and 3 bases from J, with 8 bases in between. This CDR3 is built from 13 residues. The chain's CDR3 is CASSFPGEETQYF. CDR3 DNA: TGTGCCAGCAGCTTTCCGGGAGAAGAGACCCAGTACTTC.

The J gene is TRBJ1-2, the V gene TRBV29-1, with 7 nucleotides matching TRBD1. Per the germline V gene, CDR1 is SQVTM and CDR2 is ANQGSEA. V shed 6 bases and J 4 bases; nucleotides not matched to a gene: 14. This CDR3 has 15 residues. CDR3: CSVTGASQAGYGYTF. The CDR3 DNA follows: TGCAGCGTAACAGGGGCCTCACAAGCTGGCTATGGCTACACCTTC.

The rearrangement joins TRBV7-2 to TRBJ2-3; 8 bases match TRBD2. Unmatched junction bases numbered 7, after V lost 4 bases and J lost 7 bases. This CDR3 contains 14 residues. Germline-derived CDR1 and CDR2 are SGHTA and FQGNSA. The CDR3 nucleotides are TGTGCCAGCAGCTGGGGACTAGAAAGTAATACGCAGTATTTT. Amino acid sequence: CASSWGLESNTQYF.

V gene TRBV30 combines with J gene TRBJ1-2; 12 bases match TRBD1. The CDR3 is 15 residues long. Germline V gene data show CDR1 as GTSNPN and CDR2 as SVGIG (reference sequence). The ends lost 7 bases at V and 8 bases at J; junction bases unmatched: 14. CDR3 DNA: TGTGCCTCCGACCTCGGGACAGGGGGCGTAATAGGCTACACCTTC. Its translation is CASDLGTGGVIGYTF.

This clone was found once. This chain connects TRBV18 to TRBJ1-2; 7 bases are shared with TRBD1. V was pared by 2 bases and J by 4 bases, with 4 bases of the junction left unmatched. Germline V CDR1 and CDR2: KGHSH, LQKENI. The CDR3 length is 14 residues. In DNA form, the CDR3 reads TGTGCCAGCTCACCAGGCCCAGGGGGCTATGGCTACACCTTC. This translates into CASSPGPGGYGYTF.

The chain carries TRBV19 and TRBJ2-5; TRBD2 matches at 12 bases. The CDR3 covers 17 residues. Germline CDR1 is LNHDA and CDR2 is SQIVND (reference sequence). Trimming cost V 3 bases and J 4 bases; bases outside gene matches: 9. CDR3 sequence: CASSIFFLAGGGETQYF. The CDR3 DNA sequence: TGTGCCAGTAGTATTTTTTTTCTAGCGGGAGGGGGAGAGACCCAGTACTTC.

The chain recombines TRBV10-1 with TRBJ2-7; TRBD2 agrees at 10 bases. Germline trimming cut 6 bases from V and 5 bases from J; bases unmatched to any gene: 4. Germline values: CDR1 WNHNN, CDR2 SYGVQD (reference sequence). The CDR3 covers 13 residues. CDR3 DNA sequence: TGCGCCAGCAGCATAGCGGGAGGAAACGAGCAGTACTTC. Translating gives CASSIAGGNEQYF.

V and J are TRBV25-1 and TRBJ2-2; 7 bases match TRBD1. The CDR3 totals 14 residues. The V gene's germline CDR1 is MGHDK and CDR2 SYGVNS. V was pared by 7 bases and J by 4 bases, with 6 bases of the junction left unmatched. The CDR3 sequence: CASILSGGTGELFF. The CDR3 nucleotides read TGTGCCAGCATACTTTCAGGGGGCACCGGGGAGCTGTTTTTT.

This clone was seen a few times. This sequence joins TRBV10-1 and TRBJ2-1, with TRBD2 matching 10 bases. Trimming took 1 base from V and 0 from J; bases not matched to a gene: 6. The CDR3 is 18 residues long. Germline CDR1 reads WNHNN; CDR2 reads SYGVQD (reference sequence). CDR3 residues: CASSELKTSGPSYNEQFF. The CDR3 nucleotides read TGCGCCAGCAGTGAGTTAAAGACTAGCGGGCCCTCCTACAATGAGCAGTTCTTC.

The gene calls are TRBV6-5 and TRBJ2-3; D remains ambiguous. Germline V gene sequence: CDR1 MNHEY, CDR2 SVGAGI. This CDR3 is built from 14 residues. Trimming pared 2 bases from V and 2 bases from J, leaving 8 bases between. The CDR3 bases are TGTGCCAGCAGTTACCACCAGAACACAGATACGCAGTATTTT. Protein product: CASSYHQNTDTQYF.

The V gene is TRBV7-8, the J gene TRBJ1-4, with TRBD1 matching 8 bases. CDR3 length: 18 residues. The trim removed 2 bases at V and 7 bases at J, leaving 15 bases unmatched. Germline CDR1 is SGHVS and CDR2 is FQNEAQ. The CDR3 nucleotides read TGTGCCAGCAGCTTATCGTGGACAGGGAGGCTTAGTCGTGAAAAACTGTTTTTT. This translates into CASSLSWTGRLSREKLFF.

CDR3 residues: CASSPGTRGDTQYF. DNA of the CDR3: TGCGCCAGCAGCCCCGGGACTAGAGGGGATACGCAGTATTTT. V is TRBV5-1 and J is TRBJ2-3; 8 positions agree with TRBD2. The CDR3 has 14 residues. The V segment lost 4 bases and the J segment 6 bases; nucleotides outside the gene matches: 7. Germline CDR1 and CDR2: SGHRS and YFSETQ.

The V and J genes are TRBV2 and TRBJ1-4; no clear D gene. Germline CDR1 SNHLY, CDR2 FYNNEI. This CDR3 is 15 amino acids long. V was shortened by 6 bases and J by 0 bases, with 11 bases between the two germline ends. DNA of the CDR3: TGTGCCAGCAGGGAGGTTCAGGCAACTAATGAAAAACTGTTTTTT. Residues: CASREVQATNEKLFF.

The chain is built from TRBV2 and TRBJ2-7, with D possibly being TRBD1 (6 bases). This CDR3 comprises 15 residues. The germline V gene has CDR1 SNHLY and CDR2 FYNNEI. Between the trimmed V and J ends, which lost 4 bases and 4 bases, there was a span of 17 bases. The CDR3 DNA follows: TGTGCCAGCAGTGTTCCGGAGCCAAGGGGGTACGAGCAGTACTTC. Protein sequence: CASSVPEPRGYEQYF.

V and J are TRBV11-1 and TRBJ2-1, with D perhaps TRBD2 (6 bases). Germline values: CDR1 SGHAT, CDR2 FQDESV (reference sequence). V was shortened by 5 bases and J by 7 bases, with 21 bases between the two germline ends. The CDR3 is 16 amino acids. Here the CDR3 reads CASSLTLAETGNEQFF. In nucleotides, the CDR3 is TGTGCCAGCAGCCTAACTTTAGCGGAAACGGGGAATGAGCAGTTCTTC.

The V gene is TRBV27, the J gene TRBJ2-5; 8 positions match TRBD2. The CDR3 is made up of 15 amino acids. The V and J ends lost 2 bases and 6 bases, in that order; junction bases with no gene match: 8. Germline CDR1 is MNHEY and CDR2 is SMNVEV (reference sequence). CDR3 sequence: CASSLMVSGIQTQYF. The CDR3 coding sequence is TGTGCCAGCAGTTTAATGGTTAGCGGGATTCAGACCCAGTACTTC.

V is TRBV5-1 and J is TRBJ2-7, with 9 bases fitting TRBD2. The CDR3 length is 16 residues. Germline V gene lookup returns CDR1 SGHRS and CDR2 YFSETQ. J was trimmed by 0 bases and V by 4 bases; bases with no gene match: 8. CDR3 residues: CASSVESGLASYEQYF. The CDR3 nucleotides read TGCGCCAGCAGCGTGGAATCGGGACTAGCCTCCTACGAGCAGTACTTC.

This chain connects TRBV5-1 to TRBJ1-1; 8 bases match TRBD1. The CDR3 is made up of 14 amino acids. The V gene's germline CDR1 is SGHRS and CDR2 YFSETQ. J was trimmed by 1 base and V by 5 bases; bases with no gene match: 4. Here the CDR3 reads CASSTGTGNTEAFF. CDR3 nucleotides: TGCGCCAGCAGTACCGGGACAGGGAACACTGAAGCTTTCTTT.

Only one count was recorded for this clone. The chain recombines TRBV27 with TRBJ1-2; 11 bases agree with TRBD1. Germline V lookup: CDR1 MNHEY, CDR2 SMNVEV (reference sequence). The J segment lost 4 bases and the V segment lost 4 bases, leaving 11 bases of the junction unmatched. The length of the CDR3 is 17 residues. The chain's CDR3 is CASSYFSDRGRFYGYTF. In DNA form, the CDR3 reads TGTGCCAGCAGTTACTTCTCGGACAGGGGGCGCTTCTATGGCTACACCTTC.

The CDR3 DNA reads TGTGCCAGCAGCTGGCGCCCGGGACAGGGGGCCGGTGAAGCTTTCTTT. Its protein product is CASSWRPGQGAGEAFF. The chain couples TRBV7-8 to TRBJ1-1; 12 bases are a match to TRBD1. V lost 4 bases, J lost 7 bases, and 10 bases stayed unmatched. CDR3 length equals 16 residues. Germline V gene sequence: CDR1 SGHVS, CDR2 FQNEAQ.